The 16 T cell receptor beta chains below come from one sample, sequenced in a study of cytomegalovirus exposure and HLA in healthy donors. Primers for the PCR totalled 60 Vbeta and 13 Jbeta. The repertoire was sequenced with immunoSEQ multiplex PCR; TCRdb's copy has only in-frame clones and lacks some. Of about 130,000 clones listed, about three quarters are singletons. Sequencing was carried out using PBMCs. The receptors come from a woman in her twenties or thirties in good health and CMV-seronegative.

J is TRBJ2-5 and V is TRBV27; tentative D call: TRBD1 (5 bases). The germline V gene has CDR1 MNHEY and CDR2 SMNVEV (reference sequence). This CDR3 contains 13 residues. V was pared by 3 bases and J by 2 bases, with 7 bases between. For the CDR3, the DNA is TGTGCCAGCAGTTTTGGGGCACAAGAGACCCAGTACTTC. Protein product: CASSFGAQETQYF.

The genes are TRBV18 and TRBJ1-4, with TRBD1 matching over 8 bases. CDR1 is KGHSH, CDR2 LQKENI, per germline. Losses at the gene ends were 8 bases for V and 7 bases for J; bases not matched to a gene: 9. This CDR3 spans 14 amino acids. The CDR3 nucleotides are TGTGCCAGCGGGAAGGACAGGGCAACTGAAAAACTGTTTTTT. Protein product: CASGKDRATEKLFF.

CDR3 in amino acids: CASSDRTGWGNTIYF. CDR3 coding DNA: TGTGCCAGTAGCGACCGGACAGGGTGGGGAAACACCATATATTTT. This rearrangement joins TRBV19 to TRBJ1-3, with 8 bases matching TRBD1. The CDR3 spans 15 residues. Germline V CDR1 and CDR2: LNHDA, SQIVND (reference sequence). Losses at the gene ends were 6 bases for V and 4 bases for J; bases not matched to a gene: 8.

The chain has TRBV30 and TRBJ2-7, with TRBD1 as a possible D gene (5 bases). CDR3 size: 13 residues. Germline V CDR1 and CDR2: GTSNPN, SVGIG (reference sequence). V lost 4 bases and J lost 1, with 11 bases in between. CDR3 nucleotides: TGTGCCTGGAAGGGGTTTCAATCCTACGAGCAGTACTTC. This codes for CAWKGFQSYEQYF.

The chain combines TRBV25-1 with TRBJ1-1; 9 positions match TRBD1. This CDR3 spans 12 amino acids. The J segment lost 12 bases and the V segment lost 6 bases, leaving 8 bases of the junction unmatched. In germline, CDR1 is MGHDK, CDR2 SYGVNS. In DNA, the CDR3 is TGTGCCAGCAGAAAGACAGGGGGAGCGTCTTTCTTT. This sequence encodes CASRKTGGASFF.

This clone appeared a few times. The rearrangement links TRBV19 to TRBJ1-1; TRBD1 aligns across 7 bases. CDR1 is LNHDA and CDR2 is SQIVND in the germline V gene (reference sequence). The V and J ends lost 5 bases and 4 bases, in that order; junction bases with no gene match: 10. The CDR3 is made up of 15 amino acids. The CDR3 region is CASSWTGGRSTEAFF. The CDR3 DNA reads TGTGCCAGTAGTTGGACAGGAGGTCGGAGCACTGAAGCTTTCTTT. The whole variable domain, filled in from reference TRBV19 and TRBJ1-1, reads DGGITQSPKYLFRKEGQNVTLSCEQNLNHDAMYWYRQDPGQGLRLIYYSQIVNDFQKGDIAEGYSVSREKKESFPLTVTSAQKNPTAFYLCASSWTGGRSTEAFFGQGTRLTVV.

The chain is built from TRBV7-6 and TRBJ1-4, with no clear D. V was cut by 1 base and J by 0 bases, with 12 bases left in between. The CDR3 runs 17 residues. Germline V gives CDR1 SGHVS, CDR2 FNYEAQ. The CDR3 here is CASSLGPGTSTNEKLFF. DNA of the CDR3: TGTGCCAGCAGCTTAGGGCCGGGAACCTCAACTAATGAAAAACTGTTTTTT.

This chain links TRBV6-4 with TRBJ2-2; TRBD1 matches at 8 bases. The CDR3 is made up of 16 amino acids. Germline CDR1 MRHNA, CDR2 SNTAGT. The ends lost 0 bases at V and 6 bases at J; junction bases unmatched: 6. The CDR3 DNA reads as TGTGCCAGCAGTGACTCGAAACAGGGGGTGGCCGGGGAGCTGTTTTTT. The encoded protein is CASSDSKQGVAGELFF.

The table lists this clone with a count of one. The chain has TRBV9 and TRBJ1-3; perhaps TRBD1 as D (5 bases). This CDR3 is 15 amino acids long. Germline V lookup: CDR1 SGDLS, CDR2 YYNGEE. Between the trimmed V and J ends, which lost 0 bases and 4 bases, there was a span of 11 bases. The CDR3 spells CASSVEGARGNTIYF. DNA for the CDR3: TGTGCCAGCAGCGTAGAAGGGGCCAGGGGAAACACCATATATTTT.

The V and J genes are TRBV5-1 and TRBJ2-5; the match to TRBD2 covers 10 bases. Germline CDR1 is SGHRS and CDR2 is YFSETQ. This CDR3 spans 15 amino acids. V gave up 0 bases and J gave up 2 bases; unmatched junction bases: 1. The CDR3 here is CASSLVLAGQETQYF. The CDR3 DNA sequence: TGCGCCAGCAGCTTGGTACTAGCGGGGCAAGAGACCCAGTACTTC.

This rearrangement joins TRBV7-9 to TRBJ2-7; D is perhaps TRBD1 (6 bases). Per the germline V gene, CDR1 is SEHNR and CDR2 is FQNEAQ (reference sequence). This CDR3 region has 15 residues. The ends were cut back, 4 bases at V and 0 bases at J, with 13 bases in the middle. The DNA of the CDR3 is TGTGCCAGCAGCTCTTGGGACATCCCCTCCTACGAGCAGTACTTC. It translates to CASSSWDIPSYEQYF.

The genes are TRBV19 and TRBJ2-1; 9 nucleotides align to TRBD1. This CDR3 comprises 15 residues. CDR1 and CDR2 from the germline V gene are LNHDA and SQIVND (reference sequence). J was trimmed by 5 bases and V by 4 bases; bases with no gene match: 6. DNA for the CDR3: TGTGCCAGTAGTAGCGGGACAGGGATAGACAATGAGCAGTTCTTC. Amino acid sequence: CASSSGTGIDNEQFF.

The genes are TRBV25-1 and TRBJ2-2; 10 nucleotides align to TRBD2. J was trimmed by 7 bases and V by 6 bases; bases with no gene match: 8. The CDR3 length is 15 residues. Germline CDR1 is MGHDK and CDR2 is SYGVNS. The CDR3 sequence is CASRGSGGEIGELFF. Here the CDR3 DNA reads TGTGCCAGCAGGGGCAGCGGGGGGGAGATCGGGGAGCTGTTTTTT.

This chain uses TRBV19 with TRBJ2-7, with D possibly matching TRBD1 (6 bases). The ends were cut back, 5 bases at V and 4 bases at J, with 18 bases in the middle. The CDR3 sequence is 15 residues long. Germline lookup yields CDR1 LNHDA and CDR2 SQIVND (reference sequence). CDR3 nucleotides: TGTGCCAGTAGTGGGACACTCGATCCAATTTACGAGCAGTACTTC. This codes for CASSGTLDPIYEQYF.

V is TRBV5-4 and J is TRBJ2-7, with D uncertain. The CDR3 is made up of 13 amino acids. Trimming took 0 bases from V and 6 from J, leaving 10 bases between them. Germline CDR1 is SGHNT and CDR2 is YYREEE (reference sequence). The CDR3 loop reads CASSLVGVPEQYF. In DNA form, the CDR3 reads TGTGCCAGCAGCTTGGTTGGAGTGCCCGAGCAGTACTTC.

The rearrangement uses TRBV5-1 and TRBJ2-1, with TRBD2 identical over 7 bases. Germline assignment: CDR1 SGHRS and CDR2 YFSETQ. The CDR3 spans 15 residues. The ends lost 0 bases at V and 5 bases at J; junction bases unmatched: 5. The chain's CDR3 is CASSLVGGSNNEQFF. The DNA for the CDR3 is TGCGCCAGCAGCTTGGTGGGCGGGAGTAACAATGAGCAGTTCTTC. The variable domain in full, with the rest retrieved from reference TRBV5-1 and TRBJ2-1, is KAGVTQTPRYLIKTRGQQVTLSCSPISGHRSVSWYQQTPGQGLQFLFEYFSETQRNKGNFPGRFSGRQFSNSRSEMNVSTLELGDSALYLCASSLVGGSNNEQFFGPGTRLTVL.